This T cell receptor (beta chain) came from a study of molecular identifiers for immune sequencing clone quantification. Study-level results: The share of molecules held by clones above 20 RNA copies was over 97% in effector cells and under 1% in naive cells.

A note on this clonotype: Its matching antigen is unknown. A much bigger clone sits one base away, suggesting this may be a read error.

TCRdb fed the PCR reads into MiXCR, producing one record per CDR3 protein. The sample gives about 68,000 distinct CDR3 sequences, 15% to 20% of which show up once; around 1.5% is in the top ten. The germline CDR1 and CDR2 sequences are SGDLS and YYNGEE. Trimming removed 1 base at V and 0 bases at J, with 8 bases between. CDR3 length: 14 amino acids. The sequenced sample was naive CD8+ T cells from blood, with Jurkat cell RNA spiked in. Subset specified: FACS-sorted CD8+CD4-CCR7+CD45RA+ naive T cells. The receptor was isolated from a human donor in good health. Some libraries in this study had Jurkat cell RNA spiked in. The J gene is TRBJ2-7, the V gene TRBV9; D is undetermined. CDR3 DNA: TGTGCCAGCAGCGTAAGGGAAAACTCCTACGAGCAGTACTTC. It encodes CASSVRENSYEQYF. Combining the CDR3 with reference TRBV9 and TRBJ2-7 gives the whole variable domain DSGVTQTPKHLITATGQRVTLRCSPRSGDLSVYWYQQSLDQGLQFLIQYYNGEERAKGNILERFSAQQFPDLHSELNLSSLELGDSALYFCASSVRENSYEQYFGPGTRLTVT.